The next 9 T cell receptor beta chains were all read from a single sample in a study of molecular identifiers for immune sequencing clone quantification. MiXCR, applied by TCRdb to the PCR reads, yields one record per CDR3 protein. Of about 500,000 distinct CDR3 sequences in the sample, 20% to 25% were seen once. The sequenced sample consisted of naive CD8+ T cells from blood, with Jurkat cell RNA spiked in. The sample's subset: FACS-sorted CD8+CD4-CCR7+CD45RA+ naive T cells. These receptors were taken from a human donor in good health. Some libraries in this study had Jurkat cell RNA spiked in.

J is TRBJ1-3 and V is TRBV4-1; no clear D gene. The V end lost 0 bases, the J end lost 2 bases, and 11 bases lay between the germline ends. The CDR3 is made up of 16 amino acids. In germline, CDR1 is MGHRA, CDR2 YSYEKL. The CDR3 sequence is CASSQEWWVAGNTIYF. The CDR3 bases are TGCGCCAGCAGCCAAGAGTGGTGGGTGGCTGGAAACACCATATATTTT.

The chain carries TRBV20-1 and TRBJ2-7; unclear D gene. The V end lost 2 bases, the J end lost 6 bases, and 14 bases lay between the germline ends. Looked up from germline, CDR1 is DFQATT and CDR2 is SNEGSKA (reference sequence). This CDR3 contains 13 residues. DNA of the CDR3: TGCAGTGCTAGACTTGGACCGGCTCTCGAGCAGTACTTC. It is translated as CSARLGPALEQYF.

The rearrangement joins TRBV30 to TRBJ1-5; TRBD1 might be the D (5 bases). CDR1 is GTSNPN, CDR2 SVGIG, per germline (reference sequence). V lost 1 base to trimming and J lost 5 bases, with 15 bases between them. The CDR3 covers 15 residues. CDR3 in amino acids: CAWSDGHGADQPQHF. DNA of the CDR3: TGTGCCTGGAGTGATGGCCATGGGGCGGATCAGCCCCAGCATTTT. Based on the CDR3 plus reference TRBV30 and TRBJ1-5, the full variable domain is SQTIHQWPATLVQPVGSPLSLECTVEGTSNPNLYWYRQAAGRGLQLLFYSVGIGQISSEVPQNLSASRPQDRQFILSSKKLLLSDSGFYLCAWSDGHGADQPQHFGDGTRLSIL.

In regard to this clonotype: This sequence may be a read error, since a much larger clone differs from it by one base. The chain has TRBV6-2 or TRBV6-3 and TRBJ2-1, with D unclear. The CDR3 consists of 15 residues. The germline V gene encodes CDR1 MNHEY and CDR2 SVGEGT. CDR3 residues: CTSSTAVLSYNEQFF. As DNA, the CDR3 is TGTACCAGCAGTACCGCCGTCCTGTCCTACAATGAGCAGTTCTTC.

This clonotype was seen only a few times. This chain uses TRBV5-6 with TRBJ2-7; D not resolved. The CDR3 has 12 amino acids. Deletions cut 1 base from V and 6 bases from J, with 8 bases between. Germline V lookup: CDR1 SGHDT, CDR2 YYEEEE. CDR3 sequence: CASSLIGSEQYF. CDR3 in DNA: TGTGCCAGCAGCTTGATTGGTTCCGAGCAGTACTTC.

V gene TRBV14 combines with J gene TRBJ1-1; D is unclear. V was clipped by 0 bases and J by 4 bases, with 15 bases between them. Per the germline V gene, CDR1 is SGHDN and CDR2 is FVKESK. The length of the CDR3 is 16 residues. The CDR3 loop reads CASSQDFRTMSTEAFF. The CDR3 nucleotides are TGTGCCAGCAGCCAAGATTTTCGAACCATGAGCACTGAAGCTTTCTTT.

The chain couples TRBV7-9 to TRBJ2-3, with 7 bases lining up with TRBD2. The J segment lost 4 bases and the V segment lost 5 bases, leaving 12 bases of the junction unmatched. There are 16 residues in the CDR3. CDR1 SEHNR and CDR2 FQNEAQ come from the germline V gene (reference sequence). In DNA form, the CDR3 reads TGTGCCAGCAGCCCCCCGGCTAGCGGCGGGCCAGATACGCAGTATTTT. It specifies CASSPPASGGPDTQYF. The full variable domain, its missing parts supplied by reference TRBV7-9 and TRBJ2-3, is DTGVSQNPRHKITKRGQNVTFRCDPISEHNRLYWYRQTLGQGPEFLTYFQNEAQLEKSRLLSDRFSAERPKGSFSTLEIQRTEQGDSAMYLCASSPPASGGPDTQYFGPGTRLTVL.

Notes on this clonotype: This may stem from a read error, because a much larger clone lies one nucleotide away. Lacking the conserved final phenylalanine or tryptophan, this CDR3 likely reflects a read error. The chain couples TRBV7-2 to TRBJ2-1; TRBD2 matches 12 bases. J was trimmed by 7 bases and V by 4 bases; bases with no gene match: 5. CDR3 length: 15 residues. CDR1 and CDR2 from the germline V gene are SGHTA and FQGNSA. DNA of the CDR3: TGTGCCAGCAGCTCCTGGACTAGCGGGATTAATGAGCAGTTCTAC. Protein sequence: CASSSWTSGINEQFY.

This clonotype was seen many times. The DNA of the CDR3 is TGTGCCAGCTCACCAAGGACAGGGATAACCCAAGAGACCCAGTACTTC. This translates into CASSPRTGITQETQYF. V usage is TRBV18 and J usage is TRBJ2-5; TRBD1 agrees at 8 bases. The germline CDR1 and CDR2 sequences are KGHSH and LQKENI. V dropped 2 bases and J dropped 1; count of bases not matched to a gene: 6. The CDR3 runs 16 residues.